This TCR beta chain originates from a study of identical twins listed by TCRdb under 2016. About the full investigation: To test whether fetal clonotypes persist, the study used deep sequencing on TCR alpha and beta repertoires from monozygotic twins, unrelated adults of various ages, and cord blood. To rule out contamination, the twin experiments were replicated at different times with different library preparation protocols. The investigation overall reported the following: Abundant cord blood beta clonotypes carried fewer insertions; young adult naive repertoires showed a weaker similar trend, while memory repertoires showed none. In monozygotic twins, out-of-frame TCR alpha sharing was systematically underestimated by recombination models, although the models agreed with sharing between unrelated individuals. Invariant T cells such as MAIT and iNKT could partly confound zero-insertion analyses, though diverse VJ usage argued against this for most clonotypes. Because the same donors could not be followed over many years, conclusions were based on cross-sectional statistical analysis. Out-of-frame TCR alpha sequences shared between twins showed an excess of low generation-probability sequences compared with coincidental sharing between unrelated individuals. The excess sharing between twins in beta out-of-frame sequences was weaker because fewer shared sequences reduced the signal-to-noise ratio.

Every donor was a healthy Caucasian. The twin cohort comprised three pairs of female monozygotic twins, all aged roughly 18 to 30 years. CD4+ and CD8+ T cell populations were isolated with positive isolation kits from Invitrogen. There are many counts of this clonotype. Its antigen has not been determined. The sample holds no much larger clone one base away, and base qualities are not on file. The germline V gene (reference sequence) sets CDR1 to SEHNR and CDR2 to FQNEAQ. At the junction V is shortened by 6 bases and J by 2 bases, with 8 bases in between. Inclusive of the bounding cysteine and phenylalanine, the CDR3 is 12 residues long. Just CDR3 DNA is preserved here, 36 bases in frame from base 1. Library preparation employed 5' RACE. Instrument used: Illumina HiSeq 2000. A universal primer binding site was introduced by template switching, and a unique molecular identifier was present in the final cDNA, enabling accurate counting of TCR cDNA molecules. Specific primers in the conserved constant-segment region were used to synthesize first-strand cDNA for TCR alpha and beta chains. To control for contamination, each cDNA library was double barcoded with a SMART-Mk sample barcode plus Illumina barcodes. TruSeq adapter sequences along with Illumina sample barcodes were introduced in two successive PCR steps. The TCR alpha and beta cDNA libraries were sequenced on the Illumina HiSeq platform using custom primers. From the authors' description of their analysis: MiGEC processed the raw reads to extract unique molecular identifiers, while MiXCR was used to determine the CDR3 positions. Recombination models were inferred per individual with the repgenHMM and IGoR tools using an EM algorithm. Shared clonotype analysis was performed with the tcR package in R, normalizing sharing by the product of cloneset sizes. To study raw recombination without the effects of thymic and clonal selection, out-of-frame nonproductive sequences were analyzed. TCRdb ran its own pipeline on the public reads, namely fastp trimming at Q25 and MiXCR clone calling, and kept in-frame beta chains. Each CDR3 protein gets just one entry, which takes the most common genes and DNA from the rows behind it. TCRdb, not the original authors, processed these V and J calls. A total of some 250,000 distinct CDR3 sequences appear in this sample, 5.5% to 7.5% of them only once. The ten largest account for roughly 14% of the sample.

The sample also formed part of further work on T cells expressing NK-cell markers. As noted in the second study: About 8 donors provided sorted CD3+CD56+NKG2C+, CD3+CD56+NKG2C- and CD3+CD56-NKG2C+ T-cell subsets, whose TCR beta-chain repertoires were profiled. Of the eight sequenced donors, seven were found to be HCMV-seropositive and one was found to be HCMV-seronegative. In several experiments an anti-gammadeltaTCR antibody was added to restrict sorting to alphabetaTCR-expressing T cells. In over 5 donors, the dominant CD3+CD56+NKG2C+ clonotypes were among the top 10 CD8+ clonotypes and accounted for about 1.0-7.5% of CD8+ T cells. Those dominant clonotypes were again the most abundant among CD3+CD56-NKG2C+ cells in a handful of donors, at about 28.3-60.1%. Whether the expanded NKG2C-expressing T cell clones were specific for HCMV antigens was left unclear. All eight donors whose samples were sequenced were randomly selected healthy volunteers, three of them men and five women. A commercial ELISA kit detecting HCMV-specific IgG in serum was used to determine HCMV serostatus. Reads were demultiplexed and grouped by UMI with MIGEC, and clonotypes were assembled and quantified with MiTCR. To exclude erroneous sequences, any TCR cDNA sequence not supported by at least two reads was discarded. The tcR package was used for downstream repertoire analysis, and clonotypes were matched between fractions using CDR3 nucleotide sequence together with V segment. VDJmatch was used to annotate antigen specificity against VDJdb, with one amino acid substitution in CDR3 permitted.

The sample consisted of CD8+ T cells sorted from blood. The chain uses TRBV7-9 and TRBJ2-7, with the D gene too uncertain to name. The sequence was collected from a woman under 30 in good health. The CDR3 reads as follows: CASRDGTYEQYF. The nucleotides are TGTGCCAGCAGGGACGGTACCTACGAGCAGTACTTC.